Below are 24 T cell receptor beta chains sequenced from a single sample in a study of blood T cell repertoires in COVID-19. Some clones are missing from TCRdb's copy, which holds only in-frame ones; the method was immunoSEQ multiplex PCR. This sample yields about 190,000 clones, of which roughly 78% are seen a single time; around 2.8% belongs to the top ten. The source material was peripheral blood. The receptors originated from a woman of 80 years or more with active or convalescent COVID-19.

This clone was counted a few times. The J gene is TRBJ2-2, the V gene TRBV7-9, with 7 bases matching TRBD2. V lost 5 bases and J lost 6; bases outside the gene matches: 6. Germline CDR1 and CDR2: SEHNR and FQNEAQ (reference sequence). The CDR3 extends over 14 amino acids. CDR3 nucleotide sequence: TGTGCCAGCAGCCGACAACGGGAGGCCGGGGAGCTGTTTTTT. This sequence encodes CASSRQREAGELFF.

A remark on this clone: A read error is possible here, since a much larger clone lies one base away. This CDR3 is also generated by other DNA sequences in the sample. This chain connects TRBV6-2 or TRBV6-3 to TRBJ1-2; 9 bases align to TRBD1. The CDR3 covers 12 residues. V dropped 5 bases and J dropped 5; count of bases not matched to a gene: 0. Germline CDR1 is MNHEY and CDR2 is SVGEGT. The chain's CDR3 is CASSGQGYGYTF. CDR3 in DNA: TGTGCCAGCAGTGGACAGGGGTATGGCTACACCTTC.

The chain couples TRBV9 to TRBJ2-3; 12 positions agree with TRBD2. The CDR3 is 21 residues long. Unmatched junction bases numbered 20, after V lost 0 bases and J lost 6 bases. The V gene's germline CDR1 is SGDLS and CDR2 YYNGEE. The CDR3 sequence: CASSVEGPQGPLAGGQDTQYF. CDR3 bases: TGTGCCAGCAGCGTAGAAGGTCCCCAGGGCCCTCTAGCGGGGGGGCAGGATACGCAGTATTTT.

This clone was detected a few times. This chain connects TRBV28 to TRBJ1-2; 8 nucleotides match TRBD1. The CDR3 extends over 16 amino acids. Germline loops: CDR1 MDHEN, CDR2 SYDVKM. The ends lost 5 bases at V and 3 bases at J; junction bases unmatched: 11. The DNA for the CDR3 is TGTGCCAGCAGTACACCCCCAGGGGGCTTGTACTATGGCTACACCTTC. Protein sequence: CASSTPPGGLYYGYTF.

This clone was counted a few times. The genes are TRBV27 and TRBJ1-1; D is unclear. This CDR3 has 12 amino acids. V lost 5 bases to trimming and J lost 10 bases, with 14 bases between them. Germline V gene data show CDR1 as MNHEY and CDR2 as SMNVEV (reference sequence). The CDR3 nucleotides are TGTGCCAGCAGTCCCCACAGCGGGCTAGCTTTCTTT. Translating gives CASSPHSGLAFF.

The CDR3 sequence: CASSPGVYEQYF. The CDR3 bases are TGTGCCAGCAGTCCGGGGGTCTACGAGCAGTACTTC. The chain has TRBV6-5 and TRBJ2-7; tentatively, D is TRBD2 (6 bases). The V end lost 5 bases, the J end lost 3 bases, and 8 bases lay between the germline ends. This CDR3 has 12 amino acids. Germline lookup yields CDR1 MNHEY and CDR2 SVGAGI.

The chain combines TRBV6-5 with TRBJ1-5; TRBD1 aligns across 12 bases. CDR3 length: 13 residues. V was pared by 8 bases and J by 7 bases, with 3 bases of the junction left unmatched. Germline CDR1 MNHEY, CDR2 SVGAGI. In DNA form, the CDR3 reads TGTGCCAGCGGGACAGGGGGCAGGCAGCCCCAGCATTTT. It codes for CASGTGGRQPQHF.

The chain employs TRBV28 and TRBJ1-6; 7 bases align to TRBD1. The CDR3 is made up of 14 amino acids. The germline V gene encodes CDR1 MDHEN and CDR2 SYDVKM. V was pared by 4 bases and J by 9 bases, with 6 bases of the junction left unmatched. CDR3 nucleotide sequence: TGTGCCAGCAGTTCCAGGGGGTCAAGTTCACCCCTCCACTTT. Its translation: CASSSRGSSSPLHF.

The rearrangement joins TRBV21-1 to TRBJ1-6. TRBV21-1 is deemed a pseudogene. This CDR3 comprises 21 residues. The CDR3 loop is CASSPRGERQELGLCNSPLHF. The CDR3 bases are TGTGCCAGCAGCCCTCGGGGAGAGAGGCAGGAACTGGGGTTGTGTAATTCACCCCTCCACTTT.

The chain joins TRBV7-8 to TRBJ1-2, with 7 bases fitting TRBD1. In germline, CDR1 is SGHVS, CDR2 FQNEAQ. The CDR3 length is 14 residues. The V and J ends lost 5 bases and 4 bases, in that order; junction bases with no gene match: 7. The CDR3 DNA reads as TGTGCCAGCAGCCCTCAGGGGGTTATCTATGGCTACACCTTC. Protein product: CASSPQGVIYGYTF.

This clone was detected once. The chain links TRBV11-2 to TRBJ1-6; D is perhaps TRBD1 (5 bases). Germline V gives CDR1 SGHAT, CDR2 FQNNGV. V was pared by 0 bases and J by 5 bases, with 11 bases between. The CDR3 spans 16 residues. CDR3 region: CASSLEGGTHNSPLHF. For the CDR3, the DNA is TGTGCCAGCAGCTTAGAGGGGGGAACCCATAATTCACCCCTCCACTTT.

In the case of this clone: The junction departs from germline at one end; a sequencing error may be responsible. The V gene is TRBV9, the J gene TRBJ1-4; D is unclear. Germline CDR1 SGDLS, CDR2 YYNGEE. This CDR3 spans 12 amino acids. CDR3 DNA sequence: TGTGCCAGCAGCGTAGAGCGGTGGCAGATTCCTTTT. It specifies CASSVERWQIPF.

Points on this clone: The same CDR3 is also encoded by other DNA sequences in this sample. The gene calls are TRBV2 and TRBJ2-7, with D possibly TRBD1 on 5 matching bases. The V end was cut by 3 bases, the J end by 3 bases, with 12 bases between. Germline assignment: CDR1 SNHLY and CDR2 FYNNEI. This CDR3 contains 14 residues. The CDR3 coding sequence is TGTGCCAGCAGTGACAGGGTGGGTGGCTACGAGCAGTACTTC. Protein product: CASSDRVGGYEQYF.

The chain links TRBV27 to TRBJ2-7, with 7 bases matching TRBD1. Trimming removed 5 bases from V and 7 bases from J; junction bases left unmatched: 11. CDR3 length equals 14 residues. In germline, CDR1 is MNHEY, CDR2 SMNVEV (reference sequence). The CDR3 sequence is CASSLGQPWGEQYF. The CDR3 nucleotides are TGTGCCAGCAGTCTGGGACAGCCCTGGGGGGAGCAGTACTTC.

V and J are TRBV29-1 and TRBJ1-1, with 7 bases identical to TRBD1. This CDR3 is 16 amino acids long. The junction had 22 bases not matched to a gene; V was cut back by 7 bases and J by 8 bases. Germline V gives CDR1 SQVTM, CDR2 ANQGSEA. The CDR3 DNA is TGCAGCGGTTCATCATCCATAACAGGGGCCCATACGGAAGCTTTCTTT. Translated, it gives CSGSSSITGAHTEAFF.

The rearrangement uses TRBV19 and TRBJ1-2; tentative D call: TRBD1 (5 bases). V was shortened by 0 bases and J by 0 bases, with 11 bases between the two germline ends. The CDR3 has 16 residues. Germline-derived CDR1 and CDR2 are LNHDA and SQIVND (reference sequence). This CDR3 reads CASSIDPGRANYGYTF. CDR3 coding DNA: TGTGCCAGTAGTATAGACCCGGGCAGGGCTAACTATGGCTACACCTTC.

This clone was picked up a small number of times. Other DNA sequences in this sample translate to the same CDR3. The CDR3 loop reads CASSELGQGAGNTIYF. The CDR3 DNA is TGTGCCAGCAGTGAACTCGGACAGGGGGCTGGAAACACCATATATTTT. This sequence joins TRBV2 and TRBJ1-3, with 10 positions matching TRBD1. Losses at the gene ends were 2 bases for V and 2 bases for J; bases not matched to a gene: 3. The CDR3 is 16 residues long. Germline lookup yields CDR1 SNHLY and CDR2 FYNNEI.

This chain uses TRBV27 with TRBJ2-7, with D tentatively TRBD2 (6 bases). The CDR3 consists of 14 residues. The germline gives CDR1 MNHEY, CDR2 SMNVEV (reference sequence). Trimming shortened V by 6 bases and J by 3 bases, and 15 bases separated the two germline ends. The CDR3 DNA follows: TGTGCCAGCAGACTGTCATTTAGCGGCTACGAGCAGTACTTC. Its translation is CASRLSFSGYEQYF.

The rearrangement uses TRBV6-2 or TRBV6-3 and TRBJ1-1, with D unresolved. CDR1 MNHEY and CDR2 SVGEGT come from the germline V gene. The CDR3 extends over 13 amino acids. V was trimmed by 0 bases and J by 7 bases, leaving 9 bases between them. The CDR3 here is CASSYSRGLEAFF. CDR3 bases: TGTGCCAGCAGTTACTCGAGAGGGCTTGAAGCTTTCTTT.

This clone has just a few counts. The V gene is TRBV18, the J gene TRBJ1-2, with D possibly being TRBD1 (6 bases). V was shortened by 3 bases and J by 5 bases, with 10 bases between the two germline ends. CDR3 length: 13 residues. Germline-derived CDR1 and CDR2 are KGHSH and LQKENI. DNA for the CDR3: TGTGCCAGCTCACCGGACAGAGGGTATGGCTACACCTTC. Amino acid sequence: CASSPDRGYGYTF. Combining the CDR3 with reference TRBV18 and TRBJ1-2 gives the whole variable domain NAGVMQNPRHLVRRRGQEARLRCSPMKGHSHVYWYRQLPEEGLKFMVYLQKENIIDESGMPKERFSAEFPKEGPSILRIQQVVRGDSAAYFCASSPDRGYGYTFGSGTRLTVV.

The chain recombines TRBV27 with TRBJ2-3; 8 nucleotides agree with TRBD2. Germline V gives CDR1 MNHEY, CDR2 SMNVEV (reference sequence). This CDR3 comprises 19 residues. The junction had 20 bases not matched to a gene; V was cut back by 7 bases and J by 2 bases. The CDR3 sequence is CASKSISGGTPPFTDTQYF. The CDR3 DNA is TGTGCCAGCAAAAGCATTTCGGGGGGGACTCCGCCATTCACAGATACGCAGTATTTT.

The chain links TRBV2 to TRBJ2-7; TRBD2 agrees at 12 bases. V lost 0 bases, J lost 5 bases, and 8 bases stayed unmatched. This CDR3 is 17 amino acids long. CDR1 SNHLY and CDR2 FYNNEI come from the germline V gene. CDR3: CASSEAPILAGGNEQYF. CDR3 DNA: TGTGCCAGCAGTGAAGCCCCGATCCTAGCGGGGGGGAACGAGCAGTACTTC.

V and J are TRBV28 and TRBJ1-2; TRBD1 matches 7 bases. The CDR3 covers 16 residues. V shed 5 bases and J 4 bases; nucleotides not matched to a gene: 13. CDR1 and CDR2 from the germline V gene are MDHEN and SYDVKM. CDR3 amino acids: CASSRPQRGLSYGYTF. The DNA for the CDR3 is TGTGCCAGCAGTCGGCCCCAGAGGGGGCTTAGCTATGGCTACACCTTC.

Only a few counts were recorded for this clone. CDR3 sequence reads: CASSPTGTYEQYF. The CDR3 region has the DNA TGCGCCAGCAGCCCGACAGGGACCTACGAGCAGTACTTC. The chain couples TRBV4-1 to TRBJ2-7; TRBD1 aligns across 7 bases. V shed 4 bases and J 2 bases; nucleotides not matched to a gene: 2. The CDR3 consists of 13 residues. Germline lookup yields CDR1 MGHRA and CDR2 YSYEKL.